This TCR beta chain emerged from a study of cytomegalovirus exposure and HLA in healthy donors (dated 2017 in TCRdb). Study-wide context: According to a later analysis, one platform produced both the 110 or so validation repertoires and the 720 or so repertoires of the first cohort. Besides the first cohort of approximately 670 subjects, a separate validation cohort made up of around 120 different subjects was used. The study was designed to test whether signatures of past pathogen exposure could be identified by cataloging public T cell receptors. To predict cytomegalovirus infection status, the study brought together high-throughput TCR immunosequencing, statistical association of individual TCRs with disease status, and machine learning. The study at large found these results: According to the authors, the approach could potentially be generalized to other disease states and immunological phenotypes. The validation cohort had no HLA typing available for a later analysis, so co-occurrence within that cohort was assessed over all 130 or so repertoires. In vitro tests confirmed that a few of the cytomegalovirus-associated TCR beta chains recognize cytomegalovirus antigens. The study listed 164 TCR beta chains as associated with cytomegalovirus. Most TCR sequences were seen in very few donors, while some public TCRs were found in many individuals. The classifier was reported to diagnose cytomegalovirus status with high specificity and sensitivity in both the original and validation cohorts. Subsequent analysis determined that TCRs grouped into clusters in the first cohort also showed a tendency toward co-occurrence across the 120 or so validation repertoires, and 90% to 95% of cluster scores exceeded 0.

As regards this clone: Its antigen is not yet known. No base-level quality is on record; no much larger clone is a single base apart.

Library construction relied on the immunoSEQ multiplex PCR assay. The authors' pipeline ran thus. A statistical classification framework was built for diagnosing cytomegalovirus status from the catalog of TCR beta chain sequences. TCRdb stores this immuneACCESS table with in-frame sequences only. Part of the clones is absent; in the studies checked, under half of the shortfall reflects unresolved V genes, and no reason is known for the rest. V, J and clone size reflect that table, while D and trimming were determined from the DNA. For this sample there are under 150,000 clones; 84% appear just once. The biggest ten clones account for more than 1.4% of the sample. CDR1 SGDLS and CDR2 YYNGEE were looked up in the germline V gene. From cysteine to phenylalanine, the CDR3 is 15 amino acids long. Solely the CDR3 DNA is kept, with 45 bases framed from the first base. V is trimmed back by 0 bases and J by 4 bases, and the junction contains 4 bases that no gene match accounts for.

Donors formed part of the validation cohort, which comprised 120 subjects and was distinct from the first cohort of 550 to 850 subjects. Sequenced input: PBMCs. Recombination linked TRBV9 to TRBJ2-3; TRBD2 agrees with 8 junctional bases. This sequence was found in a woman under 40 in good health and CMV-seronegative. Here is the DNA: TGTGCCAGCAGCGTAGCGGGGGGGCAGGCAGATACGCAGTATTTT. It codes for CASSVAGGQADTQYF.